This TCR beta chain was retrieved from a study of CD8 T cells in ankylosing spondylitis. Study-wide results and caveats: Existing reports had already noted some motif variants in reactive arthritis synovial fluid and blood. Disease-linked clones proved CD8+ and comparatively uncommon in peripheral blood. Among TCR beta sequences, a motif of under ten highly homologous variants appeared characteristic of ankylosing spondylitis blood.

With respect to this clonotype: Its antigen is as yet unknown.

The TCR beta libraries were generated through quantitative 5'-RACE incorporating molecular barcodes. Each CDR3 protein gets one entry after TCRdb re-called the 5' RACE reads with MiXCR. The sample carries a few hundred thousand distinct CDR3 sequences, 15% to 20% recorded once. V lost 1 base, J lost 9 bases, and 8 bases stayed unmatched. Germline V gene sequence: CDR1 SGHVS, CDR2 FQNEAQ. The CDR3 is 15 amino acids. This chain joins TRBV7-8 and TRBJ2-1; TRBD1 aligns across 8 bases. Material: blood, either unsorted or a sorted T cell fraction (not recorded which). The clonotype originates from a male donor with ankylosing spondylitis or in good health (not recorded which). DNA of the CDR3: TGTGCCAGCAGCTTAGAGCAGGGGGCCTTTGTTGAGCAGTTCTTC. This codes for CASSLEQGAFVEQFF.